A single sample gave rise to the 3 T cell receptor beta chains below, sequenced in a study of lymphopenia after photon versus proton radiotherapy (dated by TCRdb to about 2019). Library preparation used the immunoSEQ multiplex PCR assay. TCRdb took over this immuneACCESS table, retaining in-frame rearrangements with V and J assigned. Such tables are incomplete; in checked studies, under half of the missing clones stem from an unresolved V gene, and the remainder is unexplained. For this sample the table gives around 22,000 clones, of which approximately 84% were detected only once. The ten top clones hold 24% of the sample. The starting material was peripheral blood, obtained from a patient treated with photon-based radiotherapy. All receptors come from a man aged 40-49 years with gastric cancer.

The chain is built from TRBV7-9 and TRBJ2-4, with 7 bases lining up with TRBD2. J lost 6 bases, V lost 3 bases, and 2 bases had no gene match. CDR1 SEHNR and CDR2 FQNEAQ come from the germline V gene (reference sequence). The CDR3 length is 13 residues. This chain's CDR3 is CASSLGGRNIQYF. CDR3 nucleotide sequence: TGTGCCAGCAGCTTGGGAGGGAGAAACATTCAGTACTTC.

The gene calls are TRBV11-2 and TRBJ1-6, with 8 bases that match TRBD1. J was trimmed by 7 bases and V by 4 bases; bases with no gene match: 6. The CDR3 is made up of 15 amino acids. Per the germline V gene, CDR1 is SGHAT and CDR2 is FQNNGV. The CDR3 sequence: CASSSYRGFNSPLHF. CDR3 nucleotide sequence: TGTGCCAGCAGCTCTTACAGGGGGTTCAATTCACCCCTCCACTTT.

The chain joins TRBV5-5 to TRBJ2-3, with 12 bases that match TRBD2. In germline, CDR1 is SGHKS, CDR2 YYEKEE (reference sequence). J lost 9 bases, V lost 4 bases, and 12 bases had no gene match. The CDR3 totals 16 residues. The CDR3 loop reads CASSETSSGGAVTQYF. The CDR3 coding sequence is TGTGCCAGCAGCGAGACCTCTAGCGGGGGGGCTGTAACGCAGTATTTT.